This T cell receptor (beta chain) was observed in a study of blood T cell repertoires in COVID-19. Libraries were prepared by immunoSEQ multiplex PCR; TCRdb keeps only in-frame clonotypes and omits some of them. Counted here are some 450,000 clones, about nine tenths occurring once; the ten biggest clones make up 10% to 15%. The CDR3 loop spans 13 amino acids. V was pared by 1 base and J by 6 bases, with 6 bases between. Germline V gene lookup returns CDR1 SGHTA and CDR2 FQGNSA. The specimen sequenced was peripheral blood. This receptor was taken from a woman aged 45 to 65 with COVID-19, enrolled during active disease. The chain recombines TRBV7-2 with TRBJ2-2; D uncertain. This CDR3 reads CASSLVPSGELFF. CDR3 bases: TGTGCCAGCAGCTTAGTTCCCTCCGGGGAGCTGTTTTTT.